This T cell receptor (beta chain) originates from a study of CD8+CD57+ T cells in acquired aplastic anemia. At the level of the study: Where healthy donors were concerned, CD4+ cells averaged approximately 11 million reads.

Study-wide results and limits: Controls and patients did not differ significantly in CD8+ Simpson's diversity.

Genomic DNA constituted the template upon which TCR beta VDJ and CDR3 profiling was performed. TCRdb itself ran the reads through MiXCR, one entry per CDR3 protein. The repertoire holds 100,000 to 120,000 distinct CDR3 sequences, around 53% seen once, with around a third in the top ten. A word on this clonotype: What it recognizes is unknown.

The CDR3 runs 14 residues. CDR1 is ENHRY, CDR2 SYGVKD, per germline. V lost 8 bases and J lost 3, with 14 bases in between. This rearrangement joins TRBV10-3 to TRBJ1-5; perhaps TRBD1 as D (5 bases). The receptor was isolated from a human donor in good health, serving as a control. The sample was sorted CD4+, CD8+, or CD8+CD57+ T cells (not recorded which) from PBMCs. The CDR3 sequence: CAIGVGDSNQPQHF. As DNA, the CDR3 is TGTGCCATCGGGGTTGGGGACTCCAATCAGCCCCAGCATTTT.